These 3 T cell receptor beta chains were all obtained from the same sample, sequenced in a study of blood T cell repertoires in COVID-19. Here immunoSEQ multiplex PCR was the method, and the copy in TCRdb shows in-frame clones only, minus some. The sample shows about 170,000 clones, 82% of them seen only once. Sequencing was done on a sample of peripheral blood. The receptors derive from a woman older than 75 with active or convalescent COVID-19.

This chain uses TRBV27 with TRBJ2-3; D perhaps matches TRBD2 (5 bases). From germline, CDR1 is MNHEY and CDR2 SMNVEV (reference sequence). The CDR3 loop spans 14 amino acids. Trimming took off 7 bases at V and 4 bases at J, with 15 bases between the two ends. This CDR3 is CASKSSLEADTQYF. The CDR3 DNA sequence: TGTGCCAGCAAATCCTCGTTGGAGGCAGATACGCAGTATTTT.

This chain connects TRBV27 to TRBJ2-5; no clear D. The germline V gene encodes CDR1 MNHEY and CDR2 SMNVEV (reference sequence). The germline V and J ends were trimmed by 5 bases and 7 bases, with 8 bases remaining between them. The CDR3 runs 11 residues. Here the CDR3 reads CASSAPGTQYF. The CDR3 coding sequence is TGTGCCAGCAGTGCCCCAGGGACCCAGTACTTC.

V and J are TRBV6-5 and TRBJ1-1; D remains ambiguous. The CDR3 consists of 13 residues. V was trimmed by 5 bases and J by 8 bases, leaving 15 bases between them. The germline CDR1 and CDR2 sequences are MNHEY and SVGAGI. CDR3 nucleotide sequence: TGTGCCAGCAGTAGTCAGACTCGCTCGGAAGCTTTCTTT. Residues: CASSSQTRSEAFF.